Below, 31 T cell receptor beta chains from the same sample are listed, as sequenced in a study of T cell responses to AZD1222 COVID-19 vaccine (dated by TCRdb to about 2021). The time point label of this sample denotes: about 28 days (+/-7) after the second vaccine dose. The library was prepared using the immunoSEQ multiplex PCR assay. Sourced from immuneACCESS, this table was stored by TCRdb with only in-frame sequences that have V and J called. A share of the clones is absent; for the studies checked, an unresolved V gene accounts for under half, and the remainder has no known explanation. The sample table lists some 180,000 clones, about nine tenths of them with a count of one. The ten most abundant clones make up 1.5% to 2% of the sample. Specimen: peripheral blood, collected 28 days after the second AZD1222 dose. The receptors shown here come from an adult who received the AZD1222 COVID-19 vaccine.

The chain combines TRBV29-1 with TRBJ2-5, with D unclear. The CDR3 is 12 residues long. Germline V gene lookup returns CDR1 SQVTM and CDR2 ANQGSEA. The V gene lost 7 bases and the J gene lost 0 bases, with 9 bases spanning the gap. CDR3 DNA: TGCAGCGGTGGGCAGGACCAAGAGACCCAGTACTTC. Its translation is CSGGQDQETQYF.

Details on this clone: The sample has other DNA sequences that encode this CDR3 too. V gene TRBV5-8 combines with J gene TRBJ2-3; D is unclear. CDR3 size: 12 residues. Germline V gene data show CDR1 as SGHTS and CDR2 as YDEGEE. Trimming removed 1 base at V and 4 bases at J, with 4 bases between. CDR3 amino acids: CASSLRADTQYF. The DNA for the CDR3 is TGTGCCAGCAGCTTGAGGGCAGATACGCAGTATTTT.

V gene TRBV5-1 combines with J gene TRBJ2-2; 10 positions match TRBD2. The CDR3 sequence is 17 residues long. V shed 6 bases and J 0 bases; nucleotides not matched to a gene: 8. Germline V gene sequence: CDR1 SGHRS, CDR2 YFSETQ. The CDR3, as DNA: TGCGCCAGCACCTTCGGGACTAGCGCTGCGAACACCGGGGAGCTGTTTTTT. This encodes CASTFGTSAANTGELFF.

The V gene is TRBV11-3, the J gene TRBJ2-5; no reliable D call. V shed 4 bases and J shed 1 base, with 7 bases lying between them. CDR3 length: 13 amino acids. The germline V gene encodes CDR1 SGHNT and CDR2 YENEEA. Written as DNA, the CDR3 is TGTGCCAGCAGCTCGGTGAGCCAAGAGACCCAGTACTTC. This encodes CASSSVSQETQYF. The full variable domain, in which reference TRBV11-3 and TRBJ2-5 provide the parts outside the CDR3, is EAGVVQSPRYKIIEKKQPVAFWCNPISGHNTLYWYLQNLGQGPELLIRYENEEAVDDSQLPKDRFSAERLKGVDSTLKIQPAELGDSAVYLCASSSVSQETQYFGPGTRLLVL.

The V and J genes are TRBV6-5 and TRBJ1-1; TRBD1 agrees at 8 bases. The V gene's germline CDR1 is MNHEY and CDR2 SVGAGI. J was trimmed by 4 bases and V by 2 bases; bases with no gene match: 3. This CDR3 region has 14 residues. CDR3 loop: CASSYGQGSTEAFF. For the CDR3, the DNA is TGTGCCAGCAGTTACGGACAGGGATCCACTGAAGCTTTCTTT.

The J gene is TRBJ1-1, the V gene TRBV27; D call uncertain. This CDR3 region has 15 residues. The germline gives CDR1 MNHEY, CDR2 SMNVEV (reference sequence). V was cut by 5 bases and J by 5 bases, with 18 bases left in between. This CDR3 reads CASSETGGSGTEAFF. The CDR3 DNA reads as TGTGCCAGCAGTGAAACGGGAGGGTCGGGGACTGAAGCTTTCTTT.

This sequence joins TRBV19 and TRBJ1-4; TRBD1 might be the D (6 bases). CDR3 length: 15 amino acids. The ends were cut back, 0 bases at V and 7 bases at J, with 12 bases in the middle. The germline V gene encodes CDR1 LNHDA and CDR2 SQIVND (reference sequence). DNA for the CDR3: TGTGCCAGTAGTATAGATCACAGGGTTGGTGAAAAACTGTTTTTT. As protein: CASSIDHRVGEKLFF.

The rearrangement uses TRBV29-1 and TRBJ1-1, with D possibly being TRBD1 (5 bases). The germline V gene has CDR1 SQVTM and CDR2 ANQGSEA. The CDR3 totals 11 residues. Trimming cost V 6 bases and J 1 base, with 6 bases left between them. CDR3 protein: CSVQGNTEAFF. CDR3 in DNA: TGCAGCGTGCAGGGGAACACTGAAGCTTTCTTT.

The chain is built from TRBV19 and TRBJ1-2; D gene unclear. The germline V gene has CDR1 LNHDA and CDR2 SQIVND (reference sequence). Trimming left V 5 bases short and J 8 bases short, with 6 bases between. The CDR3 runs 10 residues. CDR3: CASSSGGYTF. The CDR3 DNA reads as TGTGCCAGTAGTTCGGGGGGCTACACCTTC.

The DNA for the CDR3 is TGTGCCAGCAGTCCCAACACAGATACGCAGTATTTT. As protein: CASSPNTDTQYF. This chain links TRBV27 with TRBJ2-3; D is unresolved. There are 12 residues in the CDR3. Germline assignment: CDR1 MNHEY and CDR2 SMNVEV (reference sequence). V lost 5 bases and J lost 2, with 5 bases in between.

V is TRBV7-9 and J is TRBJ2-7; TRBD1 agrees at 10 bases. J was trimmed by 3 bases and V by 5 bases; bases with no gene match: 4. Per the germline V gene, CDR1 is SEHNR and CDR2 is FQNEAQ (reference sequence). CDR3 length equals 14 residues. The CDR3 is CASSPGQGDYEQYF. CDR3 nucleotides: TGTGCCAGCAGCCCAGGACAGGGGGACTACGAGCAGTACTTC.

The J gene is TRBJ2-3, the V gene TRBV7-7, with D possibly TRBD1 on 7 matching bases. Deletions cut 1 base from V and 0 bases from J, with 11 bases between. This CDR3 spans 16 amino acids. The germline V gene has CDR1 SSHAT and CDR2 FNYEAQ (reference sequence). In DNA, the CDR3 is TGTGCCAGCAGCTTAGGGGGGGACAGTAGCACAGATACGCAGTATTTT. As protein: CASSLGGDSSTDTQYF.

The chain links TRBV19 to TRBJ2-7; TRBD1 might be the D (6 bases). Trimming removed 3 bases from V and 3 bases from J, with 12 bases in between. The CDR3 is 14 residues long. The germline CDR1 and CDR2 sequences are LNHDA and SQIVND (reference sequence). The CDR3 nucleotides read TGTGCCAGTAGTATTCAGGGGAACCGCTACGAGCAGTACTTC. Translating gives CASSIQGNRYEQYF.

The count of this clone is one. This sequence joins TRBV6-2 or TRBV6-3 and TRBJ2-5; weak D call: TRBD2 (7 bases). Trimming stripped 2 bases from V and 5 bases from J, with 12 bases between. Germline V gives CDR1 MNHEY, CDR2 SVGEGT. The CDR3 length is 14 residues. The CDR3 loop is CASSYGGAQETQYF. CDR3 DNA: TGTGCCAGCAGTTACGGGGGGGCCCAGGAGACCCAGTACTTC.

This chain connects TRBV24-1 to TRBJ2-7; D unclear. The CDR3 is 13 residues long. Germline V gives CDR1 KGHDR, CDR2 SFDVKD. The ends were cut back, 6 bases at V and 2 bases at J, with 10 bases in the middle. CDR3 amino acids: CATSPGPTYEQYF. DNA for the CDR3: TGTGCCACCAGTCCCGGACCTACCTACGAGCAGTACTTC.

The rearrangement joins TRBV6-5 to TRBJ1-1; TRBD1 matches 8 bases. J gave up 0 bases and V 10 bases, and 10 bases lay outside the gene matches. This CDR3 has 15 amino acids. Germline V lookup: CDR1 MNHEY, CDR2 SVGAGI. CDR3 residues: CATVPQGALNTEAFF. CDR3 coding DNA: TGTGCCACCGTCCCTCAGGGGGCTCTGAACACTGAAGCTTTCTTT.

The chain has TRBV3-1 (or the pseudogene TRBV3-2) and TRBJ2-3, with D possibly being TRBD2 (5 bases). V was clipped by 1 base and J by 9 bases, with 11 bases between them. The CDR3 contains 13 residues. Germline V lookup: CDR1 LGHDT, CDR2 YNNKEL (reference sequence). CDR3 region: CASSQGIARTQYF. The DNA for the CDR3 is TGTGCCAGCAGCCAAGGGATAGCGCGGACGCAGTATTTT.

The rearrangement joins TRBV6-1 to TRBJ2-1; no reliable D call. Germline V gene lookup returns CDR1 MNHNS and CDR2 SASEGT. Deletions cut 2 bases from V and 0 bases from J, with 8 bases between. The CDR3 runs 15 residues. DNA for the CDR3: TGTGCCAGCAGTGAAAGGGTAGGCTCCTACAATGAGCAGTTCTTC. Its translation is CASSERVGSYNEQFF.

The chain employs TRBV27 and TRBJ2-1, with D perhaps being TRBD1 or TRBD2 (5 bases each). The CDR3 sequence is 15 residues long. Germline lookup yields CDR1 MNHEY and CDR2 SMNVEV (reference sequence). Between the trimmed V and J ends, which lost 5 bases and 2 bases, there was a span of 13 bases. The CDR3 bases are TGTGCCAGCAGTGTCCGGGACCCGGCCTACAATGAGCAGTTCTTC. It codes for CASSVRDPAYNEQFF.

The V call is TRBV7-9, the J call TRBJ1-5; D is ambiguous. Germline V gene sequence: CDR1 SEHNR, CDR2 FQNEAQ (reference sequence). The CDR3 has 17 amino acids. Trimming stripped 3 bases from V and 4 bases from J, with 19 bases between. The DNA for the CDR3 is TGTGCCAGCAGCTTTTGGGTTGGGAGACCAAGGAATCAGCCCCAGCATTTT. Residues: CASSFWVGRPRNQPQHF.

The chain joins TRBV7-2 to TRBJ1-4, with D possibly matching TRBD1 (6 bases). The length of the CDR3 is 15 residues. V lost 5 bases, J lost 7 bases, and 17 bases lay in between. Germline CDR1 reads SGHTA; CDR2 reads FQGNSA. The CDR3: CASSPDRSGGEKLFF. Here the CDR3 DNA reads TGTGCCAGCAGCCCCGACAGGAGCGGAGGTGAAAAACTGTTTTTT.

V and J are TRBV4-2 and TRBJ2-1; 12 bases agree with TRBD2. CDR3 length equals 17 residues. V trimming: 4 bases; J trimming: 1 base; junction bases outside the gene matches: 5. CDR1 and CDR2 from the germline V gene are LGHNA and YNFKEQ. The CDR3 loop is CASSPRTSGKSYNEQFF. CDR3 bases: TGTGCCAGCAGCCCTCGGACTAGCGGGAAGTCCTACAATGAGCAGTTCTTC.

The CDR3 nucleotides read TGTGCCAGCAGTTGGTCGGGGTCGGATCAGCCCCAGCATTTT. It translates to CASSWSGSDQPQHF. The gene calls are TRBV27 and TRBJ1-5, with unresolved D. From germline, CDR1 is MNHEY and CDR2 SMNVEV (reference sequence). This CDR3 comprises 14 residues. V was clipped by 4 bases and J by 5 bases, with 12 bases between them.

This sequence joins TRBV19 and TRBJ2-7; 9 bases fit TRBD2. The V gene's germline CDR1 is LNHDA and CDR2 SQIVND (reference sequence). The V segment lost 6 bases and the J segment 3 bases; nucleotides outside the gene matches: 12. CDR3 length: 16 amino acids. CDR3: CASSGTTTAGGYEQYF. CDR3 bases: TGTGCCAGTAGCGGCACGACGACAGCGGGAGGCTACGAGCAGTACTTC.

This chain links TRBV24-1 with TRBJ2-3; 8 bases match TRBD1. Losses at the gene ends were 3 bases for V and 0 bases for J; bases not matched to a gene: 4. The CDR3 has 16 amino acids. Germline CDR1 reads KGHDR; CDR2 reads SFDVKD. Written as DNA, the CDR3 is TGTGCCACCAGTGATCGACAGGGGACAAGCACAGATACGCAGTATTTT. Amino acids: CATSDRQGTSTDTQYF.

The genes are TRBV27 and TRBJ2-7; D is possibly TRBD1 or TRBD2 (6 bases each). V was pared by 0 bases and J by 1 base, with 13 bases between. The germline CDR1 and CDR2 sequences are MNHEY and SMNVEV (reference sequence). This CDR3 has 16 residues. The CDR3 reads CASSLSGGRGSYEQYF. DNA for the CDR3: TGTGCCAGCAGTTTATCTGGGGGGCGCGGGTCCTACGAGCAGTACTTC.

The CDR3 sequence is CANSGGGRTDTQYF. For the CDR3, the DNA is TGTGCCAATTCGGGGGGGGGACGCACAGATACGCAGTATTTT. The chain joins TRBV5-4 to TRBJ2-3; 8 bases are shared with TRBD2. V was clipped by 9 bases and J by 1 base; unmatched bases: 7. This CDR3 has 14 residues. Looked up from germline, CDR1 is SGHNT and CDR2 is YYREEE (reference sequence).

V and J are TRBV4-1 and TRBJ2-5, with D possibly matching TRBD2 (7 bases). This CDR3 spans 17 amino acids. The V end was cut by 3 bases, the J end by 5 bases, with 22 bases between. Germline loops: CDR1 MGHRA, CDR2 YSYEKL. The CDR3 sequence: CASSHSGGGGMQETQYF. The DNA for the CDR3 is TGCGCCAGCAGCCACTCAGGCGGGGGCGGAATGCAGGAGACCCAGTACTTC.

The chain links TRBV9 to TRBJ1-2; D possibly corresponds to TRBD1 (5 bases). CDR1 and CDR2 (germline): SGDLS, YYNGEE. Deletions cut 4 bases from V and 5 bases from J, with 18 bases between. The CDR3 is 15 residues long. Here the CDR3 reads CASSPRQGQGYGYTF. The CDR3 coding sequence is TGTGCCAGCAGCCCCCGGCAGGGCCAAGGATATGGCTACACCTTC.

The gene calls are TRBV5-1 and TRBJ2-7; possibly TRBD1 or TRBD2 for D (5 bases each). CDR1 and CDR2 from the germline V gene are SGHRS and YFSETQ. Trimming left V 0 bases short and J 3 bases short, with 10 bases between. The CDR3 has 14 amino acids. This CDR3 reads CASSLDPGGYEQYF. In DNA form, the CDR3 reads TGCGCCAGCAGCTTGGACCCTGGGGGCTACGAGCAGTACTTC.

The CDR3 region has the DNA TGCGCCAGCAGCCAAGATACGGGAAGAGCGGGCGAGCAGTACTTC. Translating it yields CASSQDTGRAGEQYF. V is TRBV4-1 and J is TRBJ2-7; D is possibly TRBD2 (6 bases). CDR1 and CDR2 from the germline V gene are MGHRA and YSYEKL. V was pared by 0 bases and J by 6 bases, with 15 bases between. This CDR3 comprises 15 residues.